The rows below give T cell receptor beta chains drawn from one sample of a study of identifying expanded T cells in peripheral blood. TCRdb's table, derived via immunoSEQ multiplex PCR, lists solely in-frame clones and lacks some. The sample carries some 93,000 clones, approximately 88% recorded once. The sample taken for sequencing was blood. These receptors were collected from a person between 18 and 69 years old in good health. CDR3s leave out the opening cysteine and the closing phenylalanine or tryptophan.

v_call: TRBV6-1; j_call: TRBJ1-4; cdr3_aa: ASSEGGANDEKLF
v_call: TRBV27; j_call: TRBJ2-7; cdr3_aa: ASSATPSGSYEQY
v_call: TRBV7-8; j_call: TRBJ1-4; cdr3_aa: ASTSGHPVRELF
v_call: TRBV19; j_call: TRBJ1-1; cdr3_aa: ASSPTGVSQAF
v_call: TRBV29-1; j_call: TRBJ1-1; cdr3_aa: SVVTGEAF
v_call: TRBV15; j_call: TRBJ2-2; cdr3_aa: ATQYSGELF
v_call: TRBV5-1; j_call: TRBJ1-1; cdr3_aa: ASSLMVGEVNTEAF
v_call: TRBV4-1; j_call: TRBJ1-1; cdr3_aa: ASSHIALGPGGAF
v_call: TRBV5-6; j_call: TRBJ1-5; cdr3_aa: ASNDWAAPNQPQH
v_call: TRBV7-8; j_call: TRBJ2-7; cdr3_aa: ASTPMSSGTGAS
v_call: TRBV13; j_call: TRBJ2-5; cdr3_aa: ASSSTPGWEQY
v_call: TRBV5-1; j_call: TRBJ1-1; cdr3_aa: ASYRRPGGRDTEAF
v_call: TRBV5-8; j_call: TRBJ1-3; cdr3_aa: ASSARGWSSGNTIY
v_call: TRBV30; j_call: TRBJ1-1; cdr3_aa: AWMRDRRTEAF
v_call: TRBV5-1; j_call: TRBJ2-7; cdr3_aa: ASSAGTYYEQY
v_call: TRBV6-5; j_call: TRBJ2-1; cdr3_aa: ASRGGRINEQF
v_call: TRBV10-1; j_call: TRBJ1-1; cdr3_aa: ASSEDSYGNTEAF
v_call: TRBV9; j_call: TRBJ1-4; cdr3_aa: ASSVGGVTNEKLF
v_call: TRBV30; j_call: TRBJ2-7; cdr3_aa: AWSGGGALGEQY
v_call: TRBV18; j_call: TRBJ2-7; cdr3_aa: ASSPLAASYEQY
v_call: TRBV7-9; j_call: TRBJ1-1; cdr3_aa: ASSLSGITEAF
v_call: TRBV6-5; j_call: TRBJ1-2; cdr3_aa: ASSYALTGVYGYT
v_call: TRBV2; j_call: TRBJ1-1; cdr3_aa: ASSSGPGTEAF
v_call: TRBV10-3; j_call: TRBJ1-1; cdr3_aa: AISEKGVNTEAF
v_call: TRBV18; j_call: TRBJ1-4; cdr3_aa: ASSQATGLGEKLF
v_call: TRBV7-2; j_call: TRBJ1-2; cdr3_aa: ASSRIDTSYGYT
v_call: TRBV25-1; j_call: TRBJ1-2; cdr3_aa: ASGMGIKDGYT
v_call: TRBV19; j_call: TRBJ2-4; cdr3_aa: ASSRSGGMGKNIQY
v_call: TRBV29-1; j_call: TRBJ2-7; cdr3_aa: SVRLFGDRDYEQY
v_call: TRBV4-1; j_call: TRBJ1-2; cdr3_aa: ASSQESARRGGGAYGYT
v_call: TRBV7-9; j_call: TRBJ2-7; cdr3_aa: ASGRDLSSYEQY
v_call: TRBV5-1; j_call: TRBJ1-1; cdr3_aa: ASSFDSDTEAF
v_call: TRBV30; j_call: TRBJ2-7; cdr3_aa: AWSRGAPKEQY
v_call: TRBV6-4; j_call: TRBJ2-3; cdr3_aa: ASSVDRSDTQY
v_call: TRBV6-5; j_call: TRBJ1-1; cdr3_aa: ASWPDNTEAF